These T cell receptor beta chains were read from a single sample in a study of identical twins. A single record per CDR3 protein comes from TCRdb applying MiXCR to the 5' RACE reads. The sample lists some 1,600,000 distinct CDR3 sequences; about 30% were seen once. Sequencing was carried out using cord blood. These receptors were obtained from a newborn girl in good health. The CDR3 runs from the conserved cysteine through the conserved F or W. D genes are given only for firm matches. Size values are once, few and many counts, or a class for expanded clones, and some rows have none.

V	D	J	size	CDR3	DNA
TRBV6-5	NA	TRBJ2-1	NA	CASSHSFPGAYNEQFF	TGTGCCAGCAGTCACTCGTTCCCGGGGGCCTACAATGAGCAGTTCTTC
TRBV20-1	NA	TRBJ2-7	NA	CSARYGYGIEKQYF	TGCAGTGCTAGATATGGTTACGGGATTGAGAAGCAGTACTTC
TRBV27	TRBD1	TRBJ1-2	NA	CASSSLLTGGKGGYTF	TGTGCCAGCAGTTCCCTACTGACAGGGGGTAAAGGGGGCTACACCTTC
TRBV4-2	TRBD1	TRBJ1-1	few	CASSQDRGATEAFF	TGTGCCAGCAGCCAAGACAGGGGGGCGACTGAAGCTTTCTTT
TRBV5-1	TRBD2	TRBJ2-1	few	CASSLGWTSDNEQFF	TGCGCCAGCAGCTTGGGTTGGACTAGCGACAATGAGCAGTTCTTC
TRBV28	NA	TRBJ2-5	few	CASSSPQYQETQYF	TGTGCCAGCAGTTCCCCCCAGTACCAAGAGACCCAGTACTTC
TRBV13	NA	TRBJ1-2	NA	CASSRLGPLYGYTF	TGTGCCAGCAGCCGATTGGGACCTCTCTATGGCTACACCTTC
TRBV2	NA	TRBJ2-1	NA	CASGSPRQLNNEQFF	TGTGCCAGCGGATCTCCGAGACAGTTGAACAATGAGCAGTTCTTC
TRBV20-1	NA	TRBJ2-1	NA	CSARALGGKQFF	TGCAGTGCTAGGGCCCTCGGTGGGAAGCAGTTCTTC
TRBV20-1	TRBD2	TRBJ2-7	few	CSARRTSGLSYEQYF	TGCAGTGCTAGACGGACTAGCGGACTCTCCTACGAGCAGTACTTC
TRBV9	NA	TRBJ1-1	NA	CASSVEPSRGTEAFF	TGTGCCAGCAGCGTAGAGCCATCCCGGGGCACTGAAGCTTTCTTT
TRBV20-1	NA	TRBJ1-1	NA	CSAEGQLRRATEAFF	TGCAGTGCTGAGGGCCAACTGAGACGGGCCACTGAAGCTTTCTTT
TRBV5-1	TRBD2	TRBJ2-3	NA	CASLPAGEITDAQYF	TGCGCCAGCCTGCCCGCGGGAGAAATCACAGATGCGCAGTATTTT
TRBV20-1	NA	TRBJ2-1	NA	CSAMTPGPYNEQFF	TGCAGTGCTATGACCCCGGGCCCTTACAATGAGCAGTTCTTC
TRBV7-2	NA	TRBJ2-7	few	CASSLLRDTASYEQYF	TGTGCCAGCAGCTTACTGCGGGACACCGCTTCCTACGAGCAGTACTTC
TRBV5-1	TRBD1	TRBJ1-2	few	CASSLGGRTGGVGYTF	TGCGCCAGCAGCTTGGGAGGTAGGACAGGGGGCGTCGGCTACACCTTC
TRBV2	NA	TRBJ1-5	NA	CASVWGAGNQPQHF	TGTGCCAGCGTCTGGGGGGCTGGCAATCAGCCCCAGCATTTT
TRBV5-1	NA	TRBJ2-1	NA	CASSLVGGYNELFF	TGCGCCAGCAGCTTGGTAGGCGGGTACAATGAGCTGTTCTTC
TRBV5-1	NA	TRBJ2-7	NA	CASSFLQGTSYEQYF	TGCGCCAGCAGCTTTTTACAGGGGACTAGCTACGAGCAGTACTTC
TRBV4-1	NA	TRBJ2-3	NA	CASSQDGSRTDTQYF	TGCGCCAGCAGCCAAGACGGGAGCCGCACAGATACGCAGTATTTT
TRBV3-1	NA	TRBJ1-2	few	CASSQEPGASGYTF	TGTGCCAGCAGCCAAGAACCAGGGGCCAGTGGCTACACCTTC
TRBV20-1	TRBD1	TRBJ1-2	NA	CSVAGGDNYGYTF	TGCAGTGTGGCAGGGGGCGATAACTATGGCTACACCTTC
TRBV5-1	TRBD1	TRBJ2-3	few	CASSLGDRGRPDTQYF	TGCGCCAGCAGCTTGGGAGACAGGGGGCGGCCAGATACGCAGTATTTT
TRBV6-6	TRBD1	TRBJ1-5	few	CASSRGGNNQPQHF	TGTGCCAGCAGCAGGGGGGGCAATAATCAGCCCCAGCATTTT
TRBV4-2	NA	TRBJ2-2	NA	CASSQAMTGNTGELFF	TGTGCCAGCAGCCAAGCTATGACAGGGAACACCGGGGAGCTGTTTTTT
TRBV12-3/TRBV12-4	NA	TRBJ1-1	NA	CASTHPGENTEAFF	TGTGCCAGCACCCACCCAGGTGAGAACACTGAAGCTTTCTTT
TRBV3-1	TRBD1	TRBJ1-4	NA	CASSYSGQGFSNEKLFF	TGTGCCAGCAGCTATTCCGGACAGGGGTTTTCTAATGAAAAACTGTTTTTT
TRBV4-1	NA	TRBJ1-1	few	CASSQESGSTEAFF	TGCGCCAGCAGCCAAGAGTCGGGGTCCACTGAAGCTTTCTTT
TRBV5-1	NA	TRBJ1-1	NA	CASSPIWQDTEAFF	TGCGCCAGCAGCCCGATTTGGCAGGACACTGAAGCTTTCTTT
TRBV7-7	NA	TRBJ2-3	NA	CASSRGLRGDTQYF	TGTGCTAGCAGCCGCGGACTCCGCGGGGATACGCAGTATTTT
TRBV3-1	TRBD1	TRBJ1-2	once	CACSQDGQVNYGYTF	TGTGCCTGCAGCCAAGATGGACAGGTTAACTATGGCTACACCTTC
TRBV29-1	NA	TRBJ2-2	NA	CSVGGQVNTGELFF	TGCAGCGTTGGGGGGCAGGTAAACACCGGGGAGCTGTTTTTT
TRBV6-1	TRBD1	TRBJ1-1	NA	CASNRRGQGITAFF	TGTGCCAGCAACCGAAGGGGACAGGGAATAACAGCTTTCTTT
TRBV14	NA	TRBJ2-3	few	CASSPEWVAGTDTQYF	TGTGCCAGCAGCCCCGAATGGGTAGCTGGCACAGATACGCAGTATTTT
TRBV15	NA	TRBJ2-7	few	CATSGRDSYEQYF	TGTGCCACCAGCGGCCGGGACTCCTACGAGCAGTACTTC
TRBV4-2	TRBD2	TRBJ2-3	NA	CASGHRPQRGFTDTQYF	TGTGCCAGCGGCCACCGCCCACAGCGGGGGTTCACAGATACGCAGTATTTT
TRBV20-1	NA	TRBJ2-1	few	CSAYRDSRYNEQFF	TGCAGTGCTTACCGGGACTCGAGATACAATGAGCAGTTCTTC
TRBV5-5	TRBD2	TRBJ2-1	NA	CASWTSGRSSYNEQFF	TGTGCCAGCTGGACTAGCGGGAGAAGCTCCTACAATGAGCAGTTCTTC
TRBV12-3/TRBV12-4	NA	TRBJ2-5	few	CASSLAKQYF	TGTGCCAGCAGTTTAGCGAAGCAGTACTTC
TRBV6-1	NA	TRBJ1-5	NA	CASSERGGVWNQPQHF	TGTGCCAGCAGTGAAAGGGGCGGGGTGTGGAATCAGCCCCAGCATTTT
TRBV12-3/TRBV12-4	NA	TRBJ2-7	NA	CASGLAIYEQYF	TGCGCCAGCGGCTTAGCCATTTACGAGCAGTACTTC